This TCR beta chain stems from a study of CD8 T cells in Susac syndrome. Germline V gene lookup returns CDR1 SQVTM and CDR2 ANQGSEA. This CDR3 spans 15 amino acids. V lost 4 bases and J lost 4; bases outside the gene matches: 9. With random hexamers, roughly 0.45 to 1 ug RNA was reverse transcribed. From the immunoSEQ multiplex PCR reads, TCRdb called clonotypes with MiXCR, one entry per CDR3 protein. The table records fewer than 150,000 distinct CDR3 sequences, nearly 95% of them present only once. The rearrangement links TRBV29-1 to TRBJ2-1; 8 bases match TRBD2. The sequenced sample consisted of CD8+ T cells from PBMCs. This clonotype was obtained from a human donor in good health. CDR3 sequence reads: CSVVSSLAEYNEQFF. CDR3 in DNA: TGCAGCGTTGTATCCTCACTAGCGGAATACAATGAGCAGTTCTTC.